The rows below give T cell receptor beta chains drawn from one sample of a study of T cells in localized non-small cell lung cancer. Assay used: immunoSEQ multiplex PCR; TCRdb lists only in-frame clones, some missing. The sample carries 50,000 to 75,000 clones, roughly 90% recorded once. The source was peripheral blood, collected before any cancer treatment. Every receptor here comes from a man aged 35-69 years with stage I lung adenocarcinoma. Both conserved end residues are part of each CDR3. Fields, in order: V gene, D gene, J gene, clone size, CDR3 protein, CDR3 DNA. A D gene is named only where the DNA matches it firmly. Size is omitted from some rows. Given values are once, few, many or a class for expanded clones.

>TRBV28|NA|TRBJ2-7|NA
CASTPGHTYEQYF
TGTGCCAGCACCCCCGGACACACCTACGAGCAGTACTTC
>TRBV7-2|NA|TRBJ2-7|NA
CASSLGLAEQYF
TGTGCCAGCAGCTTAGGTCTTGCGGAGCAGTACTTC
>TRBV11-2|TRBD1|TRBJ1-1|NA
CASSRAGTGSREAFF
TGTGCCAGCAGCAGAGCAGGGACAGGGTCTCGCGAAGCTTTCTTT
>TRBV19|NA|TRBJ1-2|once
CASGGNYGYTF
TGTGCCAGTGGCGGCAACTATGGCTACACCTTC
>TRBV4-2|NA|TRBJ1-1|once
CASGSREQKNTEAFF
TGTGCCAGCGGATCACGGGAGCAAAAGAACACTGAAGCTTTCTTT
>TRBV19|NA|TRBJ1-4|NA
CASSSQGSLIATNEKLFF
TGTGCCAGTAGCTCACAGGGATCCCTGATTGCAACTAATGAAAAACTGTTTTTT
>TRBV28|NA|TRBJ2-7|NA
CASIPLGNNYEQYF
TGTGCCAGCATTCCACTCGGAAACAACTACGAGCAGTACTTC
>TRBV6-6|NA|TRBJ2-7|NA
CASSTGRGRYEQYF
TGTGCCAGCAGCACAGGGAGGGGGCGCTACGAGCAGTACTTC
>TRBV19|NA|TRBJ1-4|NA
CASGRIGEKLFF
TGTGCCAGTGGACGTATCGGTGAAAAACTGTTTTTT
>TRBV25-1|TRBD1|TRBJ2-2|NA
CASSPGDREVGGELFF
TGTGCCAGCAGTCCCGGGGACAGGGAAGTCGGCGGGGAGCTGTTTTTT
>TRBV5-1|NA|TRBJ2-3|NA
CASSGFGTDTQYF
TGCGCCAGCAGCGGCTTCGGCACAGATACGCAGTATTTT
>TRBV27|NA|TRBJ1-5|NA
CASSPLHHNSNQPQHF
TGTGCCAGCAGCCCCCTACACCATAATAGCAATCAGCCCCAGCATTTT
>TRBV2|TRBD2|TRBJ2-1|NA
CASRGGLSYNEQFF
TGTGCCAGCAGGGGAGGGTTGAGCTACAATGAGCAGTTCTTC
>TRBV4-2|NA|TRBJ2-7|NA
CASSQDWPTYEQYF
TGTGCCAGCAGCCAAGATTGGCCGACCTACGAGCAGTACTTC
>TRBV11-3|NA|TRBJ2-3|NA
CASSTDYPSTDTQYF
TGTGCCAGCAGCACCGACTACCCCAGCACAGATACGCAGTATTTT
>TRBV11-1|NA|TRBJ2-2|once
CASSLHTNTGELFF
TGTGCCAGCAGCTTACACACCAACACCGGGGAGCTGTTTTTT
>TRBV6-5|TRBD1|TRBJ2-5|NA
CASSYGTGGFGTQYF
TGTGCCAGCAGTTATGGGACAGGGGGGTTCGGGACCCAGTACTTC
>TRBV28|TRBD1|TRBJ1-2|NA
CASGQGINYGYTF
TGTGCCAGTGGACAGGGGATTAACTATGGCTACACCTTC
>TRBV9|NA|TRBJ2-7|once
CASSVQGFGEQYF
TGTGCCAGCAGCGTCCAGGGTTTCGGCGAGCAGTACTTC
>TRBV19|TRBD2|TRBJ2-2|NA
CASSIRFWREGTNTGELFF
TGTGCCAGTAGTATCAGGTTCTGGCGGGAGGGTACGAACACCGGGGAGCTGTTTTTT
>TRBV5-6|NA|TRBJ2-7|NA
CASSGSGYLAYEQYF
TGTGCCAGCAGCGGATCAGGGTATTTGGCCTACGAGCAGTACTTC
>TRBV21-1|NA|TRBJ1-4|NA
CASSKGGVRREKLFF
TGTGCCAGCAGCAAAGGAGGAGTTAGAAGGGAAAAACTGTTTTTT
>TRBV10-3|TRBD1|TRBJ1-4|NA
CAISAQGLTNEKLFF
TGTGCCATCAGTGCACAGGGGTTAACTAATGAAAAACTGTTTTTT
>TRBV7-2|TRBD1|TRBJ2-7|NA
CASSLPDRVYEQYF
TGTGCCAGCAGTCTCCCGGACAGGGTCTACGAGCAGTACTTC
>TRBV29-1|NA|TRBJ1-5|once
CSVGGLNQPQHF
TGCAGCGTGGGGGGTCTGAATCAGCCCCAGCATTTT
>TRBV5-1|TRBD1|TRBJ2-2|NA
CASSPDRGDTGELFF
TGCGCCAGCAGCCCAGACAGGGGTGACACCGGGGAGCTGTTTTTT
>TRBV11-2|NA|TRBJ2-7|NA
CASSLLADYEQYF
TGTGCCAGCAGCTTACTGGCCGACTACGAGCAGTACTTC
>TRBV19|NA|TRBJ1-1|NA
CASTRQSLNTEAFF
TGTGCCAGTACCCGACAGAGCTTGAACACTGAAGCTTTCTTT
>TRBV30|NA|TRBJ1-5|NA
CAWSVGQLNQPQHF
TGTGCCTGGAGTGTTGGTCAGTTAAATCAGCCCCAGCATTTT
>TRBV5-5|NA|TRBJ2-7|NA
CASSYLGGGLSYEQYF
TGTGCCAGCAGTTACCTAGGTGGCGGACTCTCCTACGAGCAGTACTTC
>TRBV5-1|NA|TRBJ2-1|few
CASSPGYNEQFF
TGCGCCAGCAGTCCAGGGTACAATGAGCAGTTCTTC
>TRBV19|NA|TRBJ1-1|NA
CASNRALNTEAFF
TGTGCCAGTAACCGGGCCCTGAACACTGAAGCTTTCTTT
>TRBV5-4|TRBD2|TRBJ2-5|NA
CASSGGGAQETQYF
TGTGCCAGCAGCGGCGGGGGGGCACAAGAGACCCAGTACTTC
>TRBV5-1|TRBD1|TRBJ2-6|NA
CASSLDRVGANVLTF
TGCGCCAGCAGCTTAGACAGGGTTGGGGCCAACGTCCTGACTTTC
>TRBV30|NA|TRBJ1-5|NA
CASSLGSGSNQPQHF
TGTGCCTCCTCTCTAGGGTCTGGAAGCAATCAGCCCCAGCATTTT
>TRBV9|TRBD1|TRBJ2-3|NA
CASSKGQGAPDTQYF
TGTGCCAGCAGCAAGGGACAGGGGGCCCCAGATACGCAGTATTTT
>TRBV29-1|NA|TRBJ2-3|once
CSVEGGNGITDTQYF
TGCAGCGTTGAAGGGGGAAATGGAATCACAGATACGCAGTATTTT
>TRBV11-2|NA|TRBJ2-2|NA
CASSRIGDFPEGELFF
TGTGCCAGCAGCCGAATAGGTGATTTCCCGGAAGGGGAGCTGTTTTTT
>TRBV7-2|TRBD2|TRBJ2-5|NA
CASSPGPGLAGVETQYF
TGTGCCAGCAGCCCCGGTCCGGGACTAGCGGGAGTAGAGACCCAGTACTTC
>TRBV11-3|TRBD1|TRBJ1-1|NA
CASSLGDRGARNTEAFF
TGTGCCAGCAGCTTAGGGGACAGGGGGGCACGGAACACTGAAGCTTTCTTT
>TRBV2|NA|TRBJ2-3|NA
CASSEVRDTDTQYF
TGTGCCAGCAGTGAAGTTCGGGACACAGATACGCAGTATTTT
>TRBV2|NA|TRBJ1-5|once
CASSNTGVQHF
TGTGCCAGCAGTAACACAGGAGTCCAGCATTTT
>TRBV6-5|NA|TRBJ2-1|NA
CASSYSGNEQFF
TGTGCCAGCAGTTACTCGGGTAATGAGCAGTTCTTC